The T cell receptor beta chain described here comes from a study of T-cell memory formation after mild COVID-19. CDR1 is SNHLY, CDR2 FYNNEI, per germline. V was trimmed by 5 bases and J by 8 bases, leaving 12 bases between them. The CDR3 length is 13 residues. Using its own MiXCR run on the 5' RACE reads, TCRdb lists one record per CDR3 protein. Of approximately 560,000 distinct CDR3 sequences listed, roughly 17% are singletons. Sequenced sample: PBMCs or a T cell subset sorted from them (not recorded which). The J gene is TRBJ1-4, the V gene TRBV2, with D hard to call. The TCR originated in an adult woman who had mild COVID-19 (a few samples of this study predate the infection). Cell type and time point are not known. CDR3 loop: CASSNVRREKLFF. In DNA form, the CDR3 reads TGTGCCAGCAGTAACGTCCGAAGGGAAAAACTGTTTTTT.